The 30 T cell receptor beta chains below were found in one sample sequenced in a study of T-cell reconstitution after alpha-beta-depleted transplantation in children. As it was prepared, the TCRbeta library received unique molecular identifiers. Using its own MiXCR run on the PCR reads, TCRdb lists one record per CDR3 protein. Here the sample spans 200,000 to 300,000 distinct CDR3 sequences, 6.5% to 10% being singletons. The input for sequencing was PBMCs, mostly from graft donor cells, taken 180 days after TCRalphabeta/CD19-depleted stem cell transplant. The receptor source for this set is a male patient between 5 and 17 years old who had a stem cell transplant for acute lymphoblastic leukemia, so the T cells may come from the graft donor.

At least ten counts were recorded for this clonotype. This sequence joins TRBV11-2 and TRBJ2-3, with D perhaps matching TRBD2 (6 bases). The germline CDR1 and CDR2 sequences are SGHAT and FQNNGV. The CDR3 spans 18 residues. The germline V and J ends were trimmed by 3 bases and 0 bases, with 19 bases remaining between them. CDR3 loop: CASSFRPGLLPSTDTQYF. The CDR3 DNA is TGTGCCAGCAGCTTCCGACCGGGACTCCTCCCTAGCACAGATACGCAGTATTTT. The full variable domain, its missing parts supplied by reference TRBV11-2 and TRBJ2-3, is EAGVAQSPRYKIIEKRQSVAFWCNPISGHATLYWYQQILGQGPKLLIQFQNNGVVDDSQLPKDRFSAERLKGVDSTLKIQPAKLEDSAVYLCASSFRPGLLPSTDTQYFGPGTRLTVL.

Many counts were recorded for this clonotype. V usage is TRBV4-3 and J usage is TRBJ2-7, with D possibly TRBD1 on 6 matching bases. The CDR3 runs to 15 residues. Between the trimmed V and J ends, which lost 0 bases and 4 bases, there was a span of 13 bases. Per the germline V gene, CDR1 is LGHNA and CDR2 is YSLEER. Here the CDR3 DNA reads TGCGCCAGCAGCCAAGATTGGGGACATTCTTACGAGCAGTACTTC. Amino acids: CASSQDWGHSYEQYF.

This clonotype appeared many times. This rearrangement joins TRBV11-1 to TRBJ2-5, with D maybe TRBD2 (6 bases). The CDR3 length is 13 residues. Germline V gives CDR1 SGHAT, CDR2 FQDESV (reference sequence). V was pared by 10 bases and J by 3 bases, with 15 bases between. The CDR3 loop reads CATRRDFEETQYF. CDR3 bases: TGTGCCACTCGCCGGGACTTCGAAGAGACCCAGTACTTC.

At least ten counts were recorded for this clonotype. J is TRBJ2-7 and V is TRBV7-9, with no clear D. Germline V lookup: CDR1 SEHNR, CDR2 FQNEAQ (reference sequence). Deletions cut 4 bases from V and 0 bases from J, with 16 bases between. The CDR3 consists of 16 residues. In DNA form, the CDR3 reads TGTGCCAGCAGCTCCCTTGAAGGGCTTAGCTCCTACGAGCAGTACTTC. This sequence encodes CASSSLEGLSSYEQYF.

This clonotype was recorded at least ten times. The chain has TRBV28 and TRBJ2-2, with a weak D call TRBD1 (6 bases). Deletions cut 8 bases from V and 4 bases from J, with 17 bases between. CDR1 and CDR2 from the germline V gene are MDHEN and SYDVKM. This CDR3 region has 15 residues. CDR3 DNA sequence: TGTGCCAGCGGTGCTACAGGGTCGGTCACCGGGGAGCTGTTTTTT. It is translated as CASGATGSVTGELFF.

This clonotype was seen repeatedly, ten times or more. The chain links TRBV4-3 to TRBJ2-2; 8 positions agree with TRBD1. The J segment lost 7 bases and the V segment lost 4 bases, leaving 14 bases of the junction unmatched. CDR3 length equals 17 residues. The germline gives CDR1 LGHNA, CDR2 YSLEER. The CDR3 loop is CASSPVSTGAINGELFF. The CDR3 coding sequence is TGCGCCAGCAGCCCTGTATCGACAGGGGCTATAAACGGGGAGCTGTTTTTT.

Ten or more counts support this clonotype. This chain connects TRBV6-1 to TRBJ1-2, with D perhaps matching TRBD1 (5 bases). Germline V gives CDR1 MNHNS, CDR2 SASEGT. Trimming pared 6 bases from V and 3 bases from J, leaving 14 bases between. CDR3 length: 14 residues. DNA for the CDR3: TGTGCCAGCAGCAAGCTGGGACTTTACTATGGCTACACCTTC. It yields the protein CASSKLGLYYGYTF.

This clonotype occurred many times. J is TRBJ1-1 and V is TRBV21-1; no check of the table's D call, TRBD1, against the DNA was made. TRBV21-1 is termed a pseudogene. The CDR3 is made up of 19 amino acids. In DNA, the CDR3 is TGTGCCAGCAGCACTCAACGGACCGGGACAGGGATTTTGAACACTGAAGCTTTCTTT. As protein: CASSTQRTGTGILNTEAFF.

This clonotype has a count of ten or more. This chain connects TRBV19 to TRBJ2-1; D tentatively reads TRBD1 or TRBD2 (5 bases each). CDR3 length: 16 amino acids. Germline V CDR1 and CDR2: LNHDA, SQIVND (reference sequence). Trimming removed 5 bases at V and 3 bases at J, with 17 bases between. The CDR3 region is CASSLPQGDHYNEQFF. The DNA for the CDR3 is TGTGCCAGTAGTTTACCCCAGGGAGACCACTACAATGAGCAGTTCTTC.

This clonotype was counted ten times or more. This chain links TRBV12-3 or TRBV12-4 with TRBJ2-4, with TRBD2 identical over 9 bases. Trimming at V came to 6 bases and at J to 6 bases, leaving 3 bases not matched to a gene. The CDR3 has 13 amino acids. The CDR3 DNA reads as TGTGCCAGCAGCCGGACTAGCGTAAACATTCAGTACTTC. Translation: CASSRTSVNIQYF.

There are many counts of this clonotype. The chain combines TRBV4-2 with TRBJ2-5, with 8 bases that match TRBD1. Germline trimming cut 4 bases from V and 4 bases from J; bases unmatched to any gene: 8. Germline CDR1 is LGHNA and CDR2 is YNFKEQ. CDR3 length equals 15 residues. The CDR3 spells CASSPTTGGVETQYF. In DNA, the CDR3 is TGTGCCAGCAGCCCTACCACAGGGGGAGTAGAGACCCAGTACTTC.

The genes are TRBV4-3 and TRBJ2-2, with no clear D. The V and J ends lost 4 bases and 5 bases respectively, with 17 bases between them. CDR1 and CDR2 from the germline V gene are LGHNA and YSLEER. The CDR3 runs to 16 residues. The CDR3 spells CASSLGRAMGTGELFF. The CDR3 nucleotides are TGCGCCAGCAGCCTTGGACGGGCCATGGGGACCGGGGAGCTGTTTTTT.

This clonotype was observed at least ten times. The J gene is TRBJ2-3, the V gene TRBV11-2, with no clear D. This CDR3 has 13 amino acids. Germline assignment: CDR1 SGHAT and CDR2 FQNNGV. V shed 6 bases and J shed 5 bases, with 12 bases lying between them. Here the CDR3 DNA reads TGTGCCAGCAGTCCTATAGTGGGAGATACGCAGTATTTT. This translates into CASSPIVGDTQYF.

This clonotype was observed many times. This chain joins TRBV10-3 and TRBJ2-7; D is tentatively TRBD1 or TRBD2 (5 bases each). Per the germline V gene, CDR1 is ENHRY and CDR2 is SYGVKD. The CDR3 extends over 15 amino acids. V lost 2 bases, J lost 1 base, and 12 bases lay in between. The CDR3 region is CAISETWDLSYEQYF. DNA of the CDR3: TGTGCCATCAGTGAGACCTGGGACCTTTCCTACGAGCAGTACTTC.

This clonotype was detected ten times or more. The V and J genes are TRBV28 and TRBJ2-3, with D possibly TRBD2 on 5 matching bases. In germline, CDR1 is MDHEN, CDR2 SYDVKM. Trimming took 2 bases from V and 0 from J, leaving 18 bases between them. CDR3 length: 18 amino acids. CDR3 bases: TGTGCCAGCAGTTTAACGGGGTGGTGGGGTTCGAGCACAGATACGCAGTATTTT. This gives the protein CASSLTGWWGSSTDTQYF.

The table lists this clonotype with many counts. The rearrangement links TRBV3-1 to TRBJ1-5; D is ambiguous. This CDR3 comprises 13 residues. V dropped 4 bases and J dropped 3 bases, with 7 bases sitting between them. Germline V gives CDR1 LGHDT, CDR2 YNNKEL (reference sequence). The DNA of the CDR3 is TGTGCCAGCAGCCTCTCCTTCAATCAGCCCCAGCATTTT. Its protein is CASSLSFNQPQHF.

The chain is built from TRBV20-1 and TRBJ2-4, with 9 bases lining up with TRBD1. The J segment lost 7 bases and the V segment lost 6 bases, leaving 10 bases of the junction unmatched. The germline V gene encodes CDR1 DFQATT and CDR2 SNEGSKA (reference sequence). The CDR3 runs to 14 residues. CDR3 nucleotide sequence: TGCAGTGCACCTCCCGGGACAGGGAGGAACATTCAGTACTTC. It is translated as CSAPPGTGRNIQYF.

On this clonotype itself: Given a much more abundant clone one base away, this may be a read error. The chain is built from TRBV7-3 and TRBJ1-6; D remains ambiguous. This CDR3 is built from 15 residues. Germline V gives CDR1 SGHTA, CDR2 FQGTGA. V lost 1 base and J lost 7, with 11 bases in between. CDR3 loop: CASSLIGSTNSPLHF. CDR3 bases: TGTGCCAGCAGCTTAATTGGGTCTACAAATTCACCCCTCCACTTT.

Within the sample, this clonotype is medium-sized (0.01 to 0.1%). The chain is built from TRBV6-2 or TRBV6-3 and TRBJ1-1; D gene unclear. Trimming removed 6 bases at V and 7 bases at J, with 12 bases between. The CDR3 extends over 12 amino acids. The germline CDR1 and CDR2 sequences are MNHEY and SVGEGT. The CDR3 DNA follows: TGTGCCAGCAGCAGGAGGACGGGTGAAGCTTTCTTT. This gives the protein CASSRRTGEAFF.

This clonotype was picked up many times. The chain has TRBV20-1 and TRBJ1-2; 12 positions agree with TRBD1. The ends lost 6 bases at V and 5 bases at J; junction bases unmatched: 4. Germline values: CDR1 DFQATT, CDR2 SNEGSKA (reference sequence). This CDR3 region has 13 residues. The CDR3 sequence: CSAGTGGRYGYTF. The CDR3, as DNA: TGCAGTGCCGGGACAGGGGGCAGATATGGCTACACCTTC.

Notes on this clonotype: Possible read error: a much larger clone is one base away. The CDR3 loop reads CASSQDLGRIYEQYF. In DNA form, the CDR3 reads TGTGCCAGCAGCCAGGACTTAGGACGCATCTACGAGCAGTACTTC. This rearrangement joins TRBV4-2 to TRBJ2-7; perhaps TRBD2 as D (5 bases). The ends were cut back, 3 bases at V and 3 bases at J, with 15 bases in the middle. Germline CDR1 LGHNA, CDR2 YNFKEQ. CDR3 length equals 15 residues.

Ten or more counts support this clonotype. This chain connects TRBV20-1 to TRBJ2-5; the match to TRBD2 covers 9 bases. V shed 6 bases, J shed 5 bases, and the junction held 7 bases outside the gene matches. The CDR3 covers 13 residues. Per the germline V gene, CDR1 is DFQATT and CDR2 is SNEGSKA (reference sequence). As DNA, the CDR3 is TGCAGTGCCCGACTGAGCGGGAGGGAGACCCAGTACTTC. Its translation is CSARLSGRETQYF.

In this sample, this clonotype turned up many times. The rearrangement uses TRBV18 and TRBJ1-1; the match to TRBD1 covers 9 bases. Germline V gives CDR1 KGHSH, CDR2 LQKENI. Trimming took 2 bases from V and 3 from J; bases not matched to a gene: 4. The CDR3 is 15 amino acids. CDR3 sequence (DNA): TGTGCCAGCTCACCAAGGACAGGGGAGGACACTGAAGCTTTCTTT. Translated, it gives CASSPRTGEDTEAFF.

The sample holds many counts of this clonotype. V usage is TRBV20-1 and J usage is TRBJ2-7; 7 bases fit TRBD2. The CDR3 has 11 amino acids. Unmatched junction bases numbered 2, after V lost 3 bases and J lost 6 bases. Germline V gene data show CDR1 as DFQATT and CDR2 as SNEGSKA (reference sequence). The CDR3 nucleotides read TGCAGTGCTAGTCCGGGGGGCGAGCAGTACTTC. Amino acid sequence: CSASPGGEQYF.

In its sample, this clonotype was seen many times. The genes are TRBV29-1 and TRBJ1-2; 8 bases are a match to TRBD1. The germline gives CDR1 SQVTM, CDR2 ANQGSEA. The CDR3 runs to 13 residues. Losses at the gene ends were 5 bases for V and 12 bases for J; bases not matched to a gene: 14. The CDR3 loop is CSVRQGPSQANTF. The CDR3 nucleotides read TGCAGCGTTCGACAGGGGCCCTCTCAGGCTAACACCTTC.

This clonotype was detected many times. The rearrangement joins TRBV7-8 to TRBJ2-7; TRBD2 agrees at 8 bases. The ends lost 1 base at V and 1 base at J; junction bases unmatched: 3. Germline V gene lookup returns CDR1 SGHVS and CDR2 FQNEAQ. This CDR3 is built from 15 residues. The CDR3 reads CASSLGRGRSYEQYF. CDR3 in DNA: TGTGCCAGCAGCTTAGGCCGCGGGAGGTCCTACGAGCAGTACTTC. The full variable domain, rest sourced from reference TRBV7-8 and TRBJ2-7, is GAGVSQSPRYKVAKRGQDVALRCDPISGHVSLFWYQQALGQGPEFLTYFQNEAQLDKSGLPSDRFFAERPEGSVSTLKIQRTQQEDSAVYLCASSLGRGRSYEQYFGPGTRLTVT.

This clonotype was detected ten times or more. The V call is TRBV20-1, the J call TRBJ2-5; D might be TRBD1 (6 bases). Per the germline V gene, CDR1 is DFQATT and CDR2 is SNEGSKA (reference sequence). This CDR3 comprises 13 residues. V lost 2 bases, J lost 5 bases, and 12 bases lay in between. The DNA for the CDR3 is TGCAGTGCTAGAAGCCAGGGGAAGGAGACCCAGTACTTC. Translating gives CSARSQGKETQYF.

This clonotype was recorded many times. This chain links TRBV7-2 with TRBJ2-1; 8 bases agree with TRBD2. Germline V gene sequence: CDR1 SGHTA, CDR2 FQGNSA. The trim removed 2 bases at V and 6 bases at J, leaving 3 bases unmatched. This CDR3 spans 14 amino acids. The CDR3 protein is CASSLSGGLNEQFF. As DNA, the CDR3 is TGTGCCAGCAGCTTAAGCGGGGGTCTCAATGAGCAGTTCTTC.

As to this clonotype: Since a much larger clone is just one base distant, this may be a read error. This chain connects TRBV12-3 or TRBV12-4 to TRBJ2-1, with TRBD2 matching over 7 bases. This CDR3 has 13 residues. V trimming: 4 bases; J trimming: 5 bases; junction bases outside the gene matches: 2. CDR3 sequence: CASSSRGDNEQFF. Written as DNA, the CDR3 is TGTGCCAGCAGTTCACGGGGGGACAATGAGCAGTTCTTC.

This clonotype appeared many times. The chain combines TRBV5-4 with TRBJ2-3; no clear D gene. CDR3 length: 14 amino acids. Between the trimmed V and J ends, which lost 4 bases and 6 bases, there was a span of 15 bases. Germline lookup yields CDR1 SGHNT and CDR2 YYREEE (reference sequence). CDR3 region: CASSLTTNADTQYF. The CDR3 DNA reads as TGTGCCAGCAGCCTTACGACCAACGCGGATACGCAGTATTTT.